The 27 T cell receptor beta chains presented below share a single source sample, sequenced in a study of blood T cell repertoires in COVID-19. Using immunoSEQ multiplex PCR, the repertoire was profiled, and TCRdb retains in-frame clones only, with some absent. This table holds 120,000 to 150,000 clones, about nine tenths found once. The sample taken for sequencing was peripheral blood. The source of these receptors is a human donor in a cohort sampled during active COVID-19.

The chain has TRBV12-3 or TRBV12-4 and TRBJ1-2; 7 bases align to TRBD1. V gave up 5 bases and J gave up 7 bases; unmatched junction bases: 4. CDR3 size: 12 residues. The CDR3 DNA reads TGTGCCAGCAGTAACGACAGGGTTGGCTACACCTTC. This codes for CASSNDRVGYTF.

The J gene is TRBJ2-5, the V gene TRBV4-3; D ambiguous. The CDR3 sequence is 14 residues long. The germline V gene has CDR1 LGHNA and CDR2 YSLEER. V was cut by 0 bases and J by 4 bases, with 9 bases left in between. The CDR3 DNA follows: TGCGCCAGCAGCCAAGATGGAACGGGAGAGACCCAGTACTTC. This sequence encodes CASSQDGTGETQYF.

The V call is TRBV20-1, the J call TRBJ2-7; D is unclear. The CDR3 is made up of 11 amino acids. Trimming took 3 bases from V and 2 from J, leaving 5 bases between them. CDR1 and CDR2 from the germline V gene are DFQATT and SNEGSKA (reference sequence). CDR3 region: CSASQTYEQYF. The CDR3 coding sequence is TGCAGTGCTAGTCAAACCTACGAGCAGTACTTC.

In its sample, this clone was seen once. The V call is TRBV19, the J call TRBJ2-7; the D gene is possibly TRBD1 (6 bases). In germline, CDR1 is LNHDA, CDR2 SQIVND (reference sequence). V shed 4 bases and J shed 9 bases, with 19 bases lying between them. This CDR3 has 14 residues. In DNA, the CDR3 is TGTGCCAGTAGTACTCGGACAGCACCCCGAGGGCAGTACTTC. Translation: CASSTRTAPRGQYF.

This clone was recorded only once. The chain uses TRBV5-4 and TRBJ1-1; D gene ambiguous. The CDR3 extends over 13 amino acids. Germline V gene lookup returns CDR1 SGHNT and CDR2 YYREEE (reference sequence). Trimming removed 7 bases from V and 4 bases from J, with 14 bases in between. CDR3 residues: CASSNRRSTEAFF. The CDR3 coding sequence is TGTGCCAGCTCCAACCGAAGGAGCACTGAAGCTTTCTTT. The whole variable domain, remainder taken from reference TRBV5-4 and TRBJ1-1, is ETGVTQSPTHLIKTRGQQVTLRCSSQSGHNTVSWYQQALGQGPQFIFQYYREEENGRGNFPPRFSGLQFPNYSSELNVNALELDDSALYLCASSNRRSTEAFFGQGTRLTVV.

The V call is TRBV5-4, the J call TRBJ2-3, with a tentative D call TRBD2 (6 bases). The V end lost 7 bases, the J end lost 4 bases, and 16 bases lay between the germline ends. Germline V lookup: CDR1 SGHNT, CDR2 YYREEE (reference sequence). The CDR3 is made up of 14 amino acids. CDR3 DNA sequence: TGTGCCAGCGCCCCCGGGAGTGGGCCAGATACGCAGTATTTT. Encoded protein: CASAPGSGPDTQYF.

This clone was seen once. V is TRBV6-2 or TRBV6-3 and J is TRBJ2-5, with unresolved D. This CDR3 contains 15 residues. V lost 4 bases and J 2 bases, leaving 14 bases between the germline ends. Germline V gene data show CDR1 as MNHEY and CDR2 as SVGEGT. The DNA of the CDR3 is TGTGCCAGCAGTTCGTCGCTAGGAAGGCAAGAGACCCAGTACTTC. It codes for CASSSSLGRQETQYF.

The V and J genes are TRBV7-9 and TRBJ2-7; TRBD1 matches 9 bases. This CDR3 region has 15 residues. Germline values: CDR1 SEHNR, CDR2 FQNEAQ (reference sequence). V was clipped by 5 bases and J by 3 bases; unmatched bases: 8. CDR3 coding DNA: TGTGCCAGCAGCAAACCGGGACAGGGAATCTACGAGCAGTACTTC. This gives the protein CASSKPGQGIYEQYF.

The J gene is TRBJ2-3, the V gene TRBV15; 7 bases agree with TRBD2. Germline V lookup: CDR1 LNHNV, CDR2 YYDKDF (reference sequence). The junction had 9 bases not matched to a gene; V was cut back by 5 bases and J by 4 bases. The CDR3 spans 15 residues. In nucleotides, the CDR3 is TGTGCCACCAGCCCCGCGGGGGTTAGGGCAGATACGCAGTATTTT. This codes for CATSPAGVRADTQYF.

This chain joins TRBV6-5 and TRBJ1-2; no definite D call. CDR3 length equals 13 residues. Germline CDR1 and CDR2: MNHEY and SVGAGI. V was pared by 2 bases and J by 7 bases, with 11 bases between. CDR3 bases: TGTGCCAGCAGTTACCAACCAGTACGTGGCTACACCTTC. It translates to CASSYQPVRGYTF.

The chain uses TRBV24-1 and TRBJ1-5; D gene ambiguous. The CDR3 loop spans 13 amino acids. Trimming removed 9 bases from V and 1 base from J, with 9 bases in between. Germline V CDR1 and CDR2: KGHDR, SFDVKD. The CDR3 reads CATAAGSNQPQHF. Written as DNA, the CDR3 is TGTGCCACCGCCGCGGGAAGCAATCAGCCCCAGCATTTT.

CDR3 protein: CASSLKVSGGNEQFF. In DNA, the CDR3 is TGCGCCAGCAGCTTGAAGGTTAGCGGGGGGAATGAGCAGTTCTTC. V gene TRBV5-1 combines with J gene TRBJ2-1; TRBD2 aligns across 10 bases. The ends lost 1 base at V and 7 bases at J; junction bases unmatched: 5. The CDR3 length is 15 residues. CDR1 SGHRS and CDR2 YFSETQ come from the germline V gene.

The rearrangement uses TRBV4-1 and TRBJ2-1; D is perhaps TRBD1 (5 bases). The germline V gene has CDR1 MGHRA and CDR2 YSYEKL. This CDR3 has 14 amino acids. V was clipped by 0 bases and J by 6 bases, with 9 bases between them. CDR3 region: CASSQDRGFNEQFF. DNA for the CDR3: TGCGCCAGCAGCCAAGATAGGGGATTCAATGAGCAGTTCTTC.

This chain links TRBV3-1 (or the pseudogene TRBV3-2) with TRBJ2-2, with a weak D call TRBD2 (7 bases). Per the germline V gene, CDR1 is LGHDT and CDR2 is YNNKEL (reference sequence). V dropped 4 bases and J dropped 6 bases, with 18 bases sitting between them. The CDR3 totals 16 residues. The CDR3 protein is CASSPREGVNPGELFF. The CDR3 DNA reads TGTGCCAGCAGCCCAAGGGAGGGGGTGAATCCCGGGGAGCTGTTTTTT.

V is TRBV4-2 and J is TRBJ2-1; TRBD2 matches at 11 bases. Looked up from germline, CDR1 is LGHNA and CDR2 is YNFKEQ. The CDR3 extends over 16 amino acids. V trimming: 2 bases; J trimming: 3 bases; junction bases outside the gene matches: 3. The CDR3 is CASSQLLAGDYNEQFF. The CDR3 DNA reads TGTGCCAGCAGCCAATTACTAGCGGGGGACTACAATGAGCAGTTCTTC.

The V call is TRBV27, the J call TRBJ1-5; 9 positions agree with TRBD1. The CDR3 loop spans 15 amino acids. Germline CDR1 reads MNHEY; CDR2 reads SMNVEV (reference sequence). With V trimmed by 6 bases and J by 4 bases, 7 bases remained unmatched. The CDR3 loop reads CASSRDRVGNQPQHF. CDR3 DNA: TGTGCCAGCAGCCGGGACAGGGTTGGAAATCAGCCCCAGCATTTT.

V gene TRBV15 combines with J gene TRBJ2-1; D is possibly TRBD1 (5 bases). Germline CDR1 is LNHNV and CDR2 is YYDKDF (reference sequence). The CDR3 has 15 amino acids. Trimming took 1 base from V and 3 from J, leaving 10 bases between them. This chain's CDR3 is CATSRAGRDYNEQFF. The CDR3 nucleotides are TGTGCCACCAGCAGAGCAGGCAGGGACTACAATGAGCAGTTCTTC.

The chain is built from TRBV30 and TRBJ2-3; D is uncertain. This CDR3 is built from 13 residues. V was trimmed by 7 bases and J by 0 bases, leaving 11 bases between them. Looked up from germline, CDR1 is GTSNPN and CDR2 is SVGIG (reference sequence). The CDR3 protein is CASISASTDTQYF. In DNA, the CDR3 is TGTGCCTCCATCAGCGCTAGCACAGATACGCAGTATTTT.

The chain employs TRBV7-8 and TRBJ2-7, with 14 nucleotides matching TRBD2. CDR1 is SGHVS and CDR2 is FQNEAQ in the germline V gene. J lost 2 bases, V lost 5 bases, and 8 bases had no gene match. The CDR3 extends over 17 amino acids. The CDR3 loop reads CASSRGLAGGATYEQYF. The CDR3 coding sequence is TGTGCCAGCAGCCGTGGACTAGCGGGGGGCGCTACCTACGAGCAGTACTTC.

This chain connects TRBV27 to TRBJ2-1; 13 bases align to TRBD2. The V segment lost 3 bases and the J segment 6 bases; nucleotides outside the gene matches: 2. Per germline, CDR1 MNHEY and CDR2 SMNVEV (reference sequence). The CDR3 spans 15 residues. The CDR3 DNA reads as TGTGCCAGCAGTTTGGGGACTAGCGGGGCCAATGAGCAGTTCTTC. Its translation: CASSLGTSGANEQFF.

This clone was picked up one time. V usage is TRBV19 and J usage is TRBJ2-7; D might be TRBD2 (5 bases). The CDR3 length is 14 residues. The germline V gene has CDR1 LNHDA and CDR2 SQIVND (reference sequence). Trimming removed 4 bases from V and 0 bases from J, with 10 bases in between. CDR3 nucleotides: TGTGCCAGTAGTAGGGGTGGGAGCTCCTACGAGCAGTACTTC. Residues: CASSRGGSSYEQYF.

The chain is built from TRBV5-1 and TRBJ2-3; 12 bases are shared with TRBD2. CDR1 and CDR2 from the germline V gene are SGHRS and YFSETQ. J lost 2 bases, V lost 3 bases, and 16 bases had no gene match. CDR3 length equals 20 residues. CDR3 nucleotides: TGCGCCAGCAGCTCGAGACCCCGGACTAGCGGGGCATTCATCACAGATACGCAGTATTTT. It encodes CASSSRPRTSGAFITDTQYF.

J is TRBJ2-7 and V is TRBV5-1; 7 bases are shared with TRBD2. From germline, CDR1 is SGHRS and CDR2 YFSETQ. The CDR3 runs to 16 residues. Losses at the gene ends were 0 bases for V and 1 base for J; bases not matched to a gene: 7. The CDR3 nucleotides are TGCGCCAGCAGCTTGGTGCTTGCCGGGGGGTCCTACGAGCAGTACTTC. Its translation: CASSLVLAGGSYEQYF. Full variable domain (missing parts from reference TRBV5-1 and TRBJ2-7): KAGVTQTPRYLIKTRGQQVTLSCSPISGHRSVSWYQQTPGQGLQFLFEYFSETQRNKGNFPGRFSGRQFSNSRSEMNVSTLELGDSALYLCASSLVLAGGSYEQYFGPGTRLTVT.

The V call is TRBV5-1, the J call TRBJ1-2; 7 bases are shared with TRBD1. After removal of 4 bases from V and 8 bases from J, the junction contained 5 bases not matched to a gene. The germline V gene has CDR1 SGHRS and CDR2 YFSETQ. The CDR3 has 12 residues. CDR3 DNA sequence: TGCGCCAGCAGCCGGGGACAGCAGGGCTACACCTTC. It yields the protein CASSRGQQGYTF.

In nucleotides, the CDR3 is TGTGCCAGCAGTGAAGCGGTTGGGGAGGCGACCCAGTACTTC. Encoded protein: CASSEAVGEATQYF. The V and J genes are TRBV6-1 and TRBJ2-5, with D maybe TRBD2 (6 bases). In germline, CDR1 is MNHNS, CDR2 SASEGT. The CDR3 is 14 residues long. The V and J ends lost 0 bases and 7 bases respectively, with 12 bases between them.

In nucleotides, the CDR3 is TGTGCCAGCAGTTTTTCTCGGGAGGGGATTCAGCCCCAGCATTTT. Amino acid sequence: CASSFSREGIQPQHF. The gene calls are TRBV6-2 or TRBV6-3 and TRBJ1-5, with D maybe TRBD1 (5 bases). Germline CDR1 reads MNHEY; CDR2 reads SVGEGT. Trimming took 4 bases from V and 6 from J, leaving 16 bases between them. The CDR3 contains 15 residues.

CDR3 bases: TGCGCCAGCAGCTTGATTGTAGCTACAAACTATGGCTACACCTTC. It translates to CASSLIVATNYGYTF. The chain uses TRBV5-1 and TRBJ1-2, with D unresolved. CDR3 size: 15 residues. Trimming cost V 1 base and J 2 bases, with 12 bases left between them. CDR1 SGHRS and CDR2 YFSETQ come from the germline V gene.